Sequencing of this T cell receptor (beta chain) was carried out in a study of blood T cell repertoires in COVID-19. Across the whole study: Samples of COVID-19 (acute and convalescent) were obtained from the United States, Italy and Spain. Nucleic acid was either cDNA or gDNA, and it came from T cells, B-cell-depleted T cells, or PBMCs.

Authors' analysis steps: Reference gene primers were amplified, and this amplification served to estimate nucleated cell counts. The repertoire was sequenced with immunoSEQ multiplex PCR; TCRdb's copy has only in-frame clones and lacks some. The DNA was the basis for D and trimming; V, J and clone size are from that table. The sample has tens of thousands of clones, 60% to 85% seen once. Trimming took 2 bases from V and 3 from J; bases not matched to a gene: 4. Germline V gene lookup returns CDR1 SQVTM and CDR2 ANQGSEA. CDR3 length: 14 amino acids. This TCR was sampled from a woman between 65 and 79 years old with active or convalescent COVID-19. Material for sequencing was peripheral blood. The V and J genes are TRBV29-1 and TRBJ2-1; the match to TRBD1 covers 7 bases. The CDR3 DNA reads as TGCAGCGTTGAAACCCGGGACAGCTACAATGAGCAGTTCTTC. Translating gives CSVETRDSYNEQFF.